The clone carrying this T cell receptor (beta chain) occurred a few times. The data are from a study of blood T cell repertoires in COVID-19. Study-level background: Specimens from acute and convalescent COVID-19 originated in the United States, Italy and Spain. Sources were T cells, B-cell-depleted T cells, or PBMCs; the material itself was cDNA or gDNA.

CDR1 LGHDT and CDR2 YNNKEL come from the germline V gene (reference sequence). The CDR3 runs 15 residues. The junction had 6 bases not matched to a gene; V was cut back by 5 bases and J by 2 bases. Using immunoSEQ multiplex PCR, the repertoire was profiled, and TCRdb retains in-frame clones only, with some absent. The table records more than 200,000 clones, about 85% of them present only once. The sequencing input was peripheral blood. The V and J genes are TRBV3-1 (or the pseudogene TRBV3-2) and TRBJ2-5; TRBD2 matches 9 bases. This TCR came from an elderly woman with COVID-19, enrolled during active disease. The CDR3 spells CASSWGLAVQETQYF. For the CDR3, the DNA is TGTGCCAGCAGCTGGGGACTAGCCGTTCAAGAGACCCAGTACTTC.